Listed here are 30 T cell receptor beta chains from one sample, sequenced in a study of blood T cells in healthy people across ages. A second PCR, run for about 6 to 12 cycles, used a sample-barcoded 5' primer plus a J-beta primer mix. TCRdb re-called the 5' RACE reads through MiXCR, storing one row per CDR3 protein. The sample includes about 1 million distinct CDR3 sequences, around 45% seen only once; the top ten take approximately 20%. Sequenced material: blood. The source is a woman aged 60-75 years in good health.

This clonotype was seen more than once but under ten times. This chain uses TRBV30 with TRBJ2-5, with TRBD1 identical over 9 bases. CDR1 is GTSNPN, CDR2 SVGIG, per germline (reference sequence). This CDR3 is 14 amino acids long. J gave up 4 bases and V 2 bases, and 5 bases lay outside the gene matches. The CDR3 is CAWSHPDRGETQYF. The CDR3 nucleotides are TGTGCCTGGAGTCACCCGGACAGGGGAGAGACCCAGTACTTC.

Here the CDR3 DNA reads TGTGCCAGCAGCTTAGGGGACAGGGGGCAGCAGTTCTTC. Its translation: CASSLGDRGQQFF. This rearrangement joins TRBV7-2 to TRBJ2-1; 12 bases are shared with TRBD1. Germline V gene sequence: CDR1 SGHTA, CDR2 FQGNSA. The CDR3 covers 13 residues. V dropped 1 base and J dropped 11; count of bases not matched to a gene: 0. Based on the CDR3 plus reference TRBV7-2 and TRBJ2-1, the full variable domain is GAGVSQSPSNKVTEKGKDVELRCDPISGHTALYWYRQSLGQGLEFLIYFQGNSAPDKSGLPSDRFSAERTGGSVSTLTIQRTQQEDSAVYLCASSLGDRGQQFFGPGTRLTVL.

The chain couples TRBV4-1 to TRBJ2-1, with TRBD2 matching 9 bases. Looked up from germline, CDR1 is MGHRA and CDR2 is YSYEKL. The CDR3 consists of 17 residues. J lost 7 bases, V lost 4 bases, and 14 bases had no gene match. The DNA for the CDR3 is TGCGCCAGCAGCCCCAACTCCTGGGCTAGCGGGACGAATGAGCAGTTCTTC. Its protein is CASSPNSWASGTNEQFF.

The chain couples TRBV5-1 to TRBJ2-7, with D unclear. Trimming pared 1 base from V and 2 bases from J, leaving 10 bases between. The germline V gene has CDR1 SGHRS and CDR2 YFSETQ. The CDR3 is made up of 14 amino acids. The CDR3 loop reads CASSLSIGTYEQYF. As DNA, the CDR3 is TGCGCCAGCAGCTTGAGTATAGGGACCTACGAGCAGTACTTC.

This rearrangement joins TRBV12-3 or TRBV12-4 to TRBJ2-4; D uncertain. Trimming stripped 3 bases from V and 6 bases from J, with 9 bases between. CDR3 length: 13 residues. The CDR3: CASSFSQRNIQYF. For the CDR3, the DNA is TGTGCCAGCAGTTTTTCCCAAAGAAACATTCAGTACTTC.

There are a few counts of this clonotype. This chain joins TRBV4-1 and TRBJ2-2; D may match TRBD1 or TRBD2 (5 bases each). Trimming removed 1 base from V and 0 bases from J, with 15 bases in between. The CDR3 extends over 18 amino acids. Germline V gene lookup returns CDR1 MGHRA and CDR2 YSYEKL. The CDR3 sequence: CASSQGRWDAANTGELFF. The DNA for the CDR3 is TGCGCCAGCAGCCAAGGTCGGTGGGACGCGGCGAACACCGGGGAGCTGTTTTTT.

This clonotype was counted between two and nine times. The chain is built from TRBV2 and TRBJ2-6, with D unresolved. The CDR3 runs to 11 residues. Germline lookup yields CDR1 SNHLY and CDR2 FYNNEI. V was cut by 10 bases and J by 4 bases, with 5 bases left in between. CDR3 in DNA: TGTGCCAACCTGGGGGCCAACGTCCTGACTTTC. It codes for CANLGANVLTF.

This clonotype was seen repeatedly, ten times or more. CDR3 in DNA: TGTGCCAGCAGCTCTGGCTGGCGGGAGGTAACAGATACGCAGTATTTT. It specifies CASSSGWREVTDTQYF. The chain has TRBV7-2 and TRBJ2-3; 8 bases are shared with TRBD2. Germline CDR1 is SGHTA and CDR2 is FQGNSA. Germline trimming cut 4 bases from V and 3 bases from J; bases unmatched to any gene: 9. The CDR3 is 16 residues long.

With respect to this clonotype: One junction end does not reproduce the germline sequence, and a read error may be involved. The chain is built from TRBV7-8 and TRBJ2-1, with D maybe TRBD2 (5 bases). The CDR3 runs 15 residues. Germline CDR1 is SGHVS and CDR2 is FQNEAQ. The CDR3 coding sequence is TGTGCCAGTAGCTTAGCCCCCACTAGAGACAATGAGCAGTTCTTC. Its protein product is CASSLAPTRDNEQFF.

The chain carries TRBV25-1 and TRBJ1-4; no clear D gene. The germline V and J ends were trimmed by 3 bases and 2 bases, with 7 bases remaining between them. The CDR3 has 14 amino acids. In germline, CDR1 is MGHDK, CDR2 SYGVNS. The CDR3 spells CASSDKGTNEKLFF. As DNA, the CDR3 is TGTGCCAGCAGTGATAAGGGTACTAATGAAAAACTGTTTTTT.

This chain links TRBV20-1 with TRBJ2-3; 10 bases line up with TRBD2. Germline loops: CDR1 DFQATT, CDR2 SNEGSKA (reference sequence). The CDR3 spans 17 residues. V shed 0 bases and J 0 bases; nucleotides not matched to a gene: 6. CDR3 in amino acids: CSARDPWTSGSTDTQYF. In nucleotides, the CDR3 is TGCAGTGCTAGAGATCCTTGGACTAGCGGTAGCACAGATACGCAGTATTTT.

This clonotype turned up a few times. The genes are TRBV13 and TRBJ2-7; maybe TRBD2 (5 bases). Between the trimmed V and J ends, which lost 2 bases and 0 bases, there was a span of 11 bases. The CDR3 runs to 15 residues. CDR1 is PRHDT and CDR2 is FYEKMQ in the germline V gene (reference sequence). This chain's CDR3 is CASSLRAVSSYEQYF. CDR3 in DNA: TGTGCCAGCAGCTTAAGAGCGGTAAGCTCCTACGAGCAGTACTTC.

Ten or more counts support this clonotype. This chain uses TRBV29-1 with TRBJ2-7; 10 nucleotides align to TRBD1. After removal of 5 bases from V and 3 bases from J, the junction contained 1 base not matched to a gene. In germline, CDR1 is SQVTM, CDR2 ANQGSEA. The CDR3 has 12 amino acids. The CDR3 nucleotides read TGCAGCGTTTGGACAGGGGGCTACGAGCAGTACTTC. This gives the protein CSVWTGGYEQYF.

V gene TRBV5-1 combines with J gene TRBJ2-1, with D possibly being TRBD2 (6 bases). CDR1 is SGHRS and CDR2 is YFSETQ in the germline V gene. Deletions cut 3 bases from V and 3 bases from J, with 16 bases between. This CDR3 is 16 amino acids long. This CDR3 is CASSSRGRSDYNEQFF. CDR3 DNA: TGCGCCAGCAGCTCCCGGGGGAGGAGTGACTACAATGAGCAGTTCTTC.

A note on this clonotype: At one of its ends the junction is not consistent with the germline gene, which may arise from a read error. The gene calls are TRBV5-6 and TRBJ1-1, with 9 bases identical to TRBD1. The CDR3 contains 16 residues. Germline loops: CDR1 SGHDT, CDR2 YYEEEE. The CDR3 protein is CASSYRGRGMNTEGFF. CDR3 bases: TGTGCCAGCAGCTACAGGGGGCGTGGGATGAACACTGAAGGTTTCTTT.

Comment on this clonotype: A clone one base away is much larger, so this may be a read error. The CDR3 is CATSDPGLEGIYYEQYF. The CDR3, as DNA: TGTGCCACCAGTGACCCCGGACTAGAGGGGATCTACTACGAGCAGTACTTC. This chain connects TRBV24-1 to TRBJ2-7, with 7 bases that match TRBD2. CDR3 length equals 17 residues. Germline loops: CDR1 KGHDR, CDR2 SFDVKD. Trimming took 4 bases from V and 3 from J; bases not matched to a gene: 14.

This clonotype was seen at least ten times. This sequence joins TRBV29-1 and TRBJ2-5, with D perhaps TRBD1 or TRBD2 (6 bases each). CDR3 size: 16 residues. V lost 0 bases, J lost 1 base, and 15 bases lay in between. Germline V lookup: CDR1 SQVTM, CDR2 ANQGSEA. CDR3 amino acids: CSVEDGGRGLQETQYF. CDR3 bases: TGCAGCGTTGAAGATGGGGGGCGCGGGCTCCAAGAGACCCAGTACTTC.

This clonotype was counted between two and nine times. The chain joins TRBV5-1 to TRBJ1-4, with D perhaps matching TRBD1 (6 bases). Germline CDR1 reads SGHRS; CDR2 reads YFSETQ. The CDR3 is 14 amino acids. V lost 0 bases, J lost 3 bases, and 6 bases lay in between. The CDR3 sequence is CASSLDRANEKLFF. The CDR3 DNA reads TGCGCCAGCAGCTTGGACAGGGCTAATGAAAAACTGTTTTTT.

This clonotype occurred once. The CDR3 spells CASSYGKVAGGLNTGELFF. CDR3 DNA: TGTGCCAGCAGTTACGGGAAGGTAGCGGGAGGTTTGAACACCGGGGAGCTGTTTTTT. The genes are TRBV6-5 and TRBJ2-2; 10 positions agree with TRBD2. Germline loops: CDR1 MNHEY, CDR2 SVGAGI. V shed 2 bases, J shed 1 base, and the junction held 10 bases outside the gene matches. The CDR3 is 19 amino acids.

V usage is TRBV12-3 or TRBV12-4 and J usage is TRBJ1-4; D remains unclear. V lost 5 bases and J 7 bases, leaving 11 bases between the germline ends. The CDR3 contains 13 residues. CDR3 sequence: CASSLFGGEKLFF. Written as DNA, the CDR3 is TGTGCCAGCAGTCTCTTCGGCGGTGAAAAACTGTTTTTT.

The chain combines TRBV20-1 with TRBJ1-2; D may be TRBD1 (5 bases). V lost 0 bases and J 7 bases, leaving 12 bases between the germline ends. This CDR3 region has 13 residues. Germline assignment: CDR1 DFQATT and CDR2 SNEGSKA (reference sequence). CDR3 in amino acids: CSARDGGGSGYTF. The DNA of the CDR3 is TGCAGTGCTAGAGATGGGGGGGGGAGTGGCTACACCTTC.

V gene TRBV9 combines with J gene TRBJ2-6; D not certain. Germline V CDR1 and CDR2: SGDLS, YYNGEE. The ends were cut back, 3 bases at V and 2 bases at J, with 9 bases in the middle. CDR3 length: 15 residues. Here the CDR3 reads CASSAFRPGANVLTF. In DNA, the CDR3 is TGTGCCAGCAGCGCGTTTAGGCCTGGGGCCAACGTCCTGACTTTC.

This clonotype was counted a few times. The genes are TRBV20-1 and TRBJ2-4, with 10 bases lining up with TRBD1. From germline, CDR1 is DFQATT and CDR2 SNEGSKA (reference sequence). The V and J ends lost 7 bases and 0 bases, in that order; junction bases with no gene match: 9. This CDR3 region has 16 residues. This CDR3 reads CSVPGQGILAKNIQYF. CDR3 DNA: TGCAGTGTCCCGGGACAGGGGATCTTAGCCAAAAACATTCAGTACTTC.

The chain employs TRBV21-1 and TRBJ1-1. TRBV21-1 is deemed a pseudogene. CDR3 size: 15 residues. In DNA, the CDR3 is TGTGCCAGCAGCAAAGGTGGGTTTAAGTACACTGAAGCTTTCTTT. Residues: CASSKGGFKYTEAFF.

The rearrangement joins TRBV29-1 to TRBJ2-7, with 7 bases identical to TRBD2. V lost 4 bases and J lost 5; bases outside the gene matches: 14. This CDR3 region has 15 residues. Germline lookup yields CDR1 SQVTM and CDR2 ANQGSEA. As DNA, the CDR3 is TGCAGCGTTGGAAGGGCGGCGGGAGTAGGGAACGAGCAGTACTTC. It codes for CSVGRAAGVGNEQYF.

This rearrangement joins TRBV5-6 to TRBJ2-3; 13 bases agree with TRBD2. Germline CDR1 and CDR2: SGHDT and YYEEEE. V dropped 0 bases and J dropped 2; count of bases not matched to a gene: 3. The CDR3 sequence is 17 residues long. The CDR3 nucleotides are TGTGCCAGCAGCTTGGAACTAGCGGGAGGGCCCACAGATACGCAGTATTTT. It specifies CASSLELAGGPTDTQYF.

The CDR3 DNA sequence: TGCAGTGCCATCATCCCAGCTGGGGCCAACGTCCTGACTTTC. Amino acids: CSAIIPAGANVLTF. J is TRBJ2-6 and V is TRBV20-1; D unclear. This CDR3 contains 14 residues. Between the trimmed V and J ends, which lost 6 bases and 2 bases, there was a span of 11 bases. Germline-derived CDR1 and CDR2 are DFQATT and SNEGSKA (reference sequence).

The chain joins TRBV29-1 to TRBJ2-3; the match to TRBD2 covers 12 bases. The CDR3 has 17 amino acids. Germline V gene data show CDR1 as SQVTM and CDR2 as ANQGSEA. V gave up 4 bases and J gave up 1 base; unmatched junction bases: 9. The CDR3 sequence is CSVALAGGWYGTDTQYF. The CDR3, as DNA: TGCAGCGTTGCACTAGCGGGGGGCTGGTACGGCACAGATACGCAGTATTTT.

This clonotype has only a few counts. This chain joins TRBV7-2 and TRBJ2-7; D not resolved. Germline loops: CDR1 SGHTA, CDR2 FQGNSA. The CDR3 extends over 13 amino acids. With 5 bases removed from V and 6 bases from J, the gap between germline ends came to 14 bases. In DNA, the CDR3 is TGTGCCAGCAGCCGAAACGGTGGAGCCGAGCAGTACTTC. Translated, it gives CASSRNGGAEQYF.

V is TRBV20-1 and J is TRBJ2-5; 8 nucleotides align to TRBD1. V lost 7 bases, J lost 2 bases, and 9 bases stayed unmatched. CDR1 and CDR2 from the germline V gene are DFQATT and SNEGSKA (reference sequence). The CDR3 length is 14 residues. CDR3 region: CSVVPGQGQETQYF. CDR3 DNA sequence: TGCAGTGTCGTACCCGGACAGGGACAAGAGACCCAGTACTTC.